One T cell receptor (beta chain) is described in this entry. Its antigen specificity is not known. Base qualities were left out, and no much larger clone turns up one base away. The immunoSEQ Assay, a bias-controlled multiplex PCR, was used to amplify TCRbeta CDR3 regions from genomic DNA. The original methods were these. The number of nucleated cells in each sample was estimated from the amplification of reference gene primers within the assay. To quantify the absolute abundance of each unique TCRbeta CDR3 rearrangement, sequence reads were collapsed and filtered. For each sample, productive Simpson clonality was calculated as the square root of Simpson's diversity index across productive rearrangements. TCRdb mirrors the immuneACCESS table, restricted to in-frame sequences. Some clones are absent from its copies; in checked studies, under half trace to an unresolved V gene, and the reason for the others is unknown. From that table come the V and J calls and clone size; the DNA was used to work out D and trimming. This sample has a few hundred thousand clones in its table, and approximately 86% of those were observed once. The leading ten clones occupy roughly 4% of the sample.

The sample belongs to a study of blood T cell repertoires in COVID-19 (dated by TCRdb to about 2020). Some background on the complete study: Samples covering the acute and convalescent phases of COVID-19 were provided by collaborators in the United States, Italy and Spain. The samples were drawn from the first 160 participants of the ongoing ImmuneRACE study and from 950 to 1,500 subjects provided by 6 global collaborators. Nearly every sample came with metadata listing a de-identified subject ID, COVID-19 status, age in years and sex. The material from the prospective study consisted of cDNA or gDNA derived from T cells, B-cell-depleted T cells, or PBMCs. Where available, HLA class I and class II types were taken from metadata supplied by the sample provider and were not determined by assay-based typing. A freely available public database, intended as a resource for researchers studying the immune response to SARS-CoV-2, is where the repertoires were released. Subjects who had been exposed to COVID-19, were actively infected with it, or had recovered from it provided the deeply sampled blood TCRbeta repertoires that made up the dataset. Broad study findings and their caveats: How much clinical and demographic metadata was included differed by source and by participant, and the metadata was provided uncurated.

The CDR3 numbers 17 residues from cysteine through phenylalanine. Just the 51-base CDR3 DNA is kept, in frame starting at base 1. V loses 6 bases, J loses 5 bases, and the germline ends lie 23 bases apart. CDR1 and CDR2, looked up from the germline V gene, are SGHAT and FQNNGV. Participants in the prospective study were enrolled through a virtual design, were aged 18 to 89 years, and lived in approximately 24 United States geographic areas. Cohort assignment in the prospective study relied on participant-reported clinical history from a screening survey and a study questionnaire. A participant counted as exposed if, within 2 weeks of entering the study, that participant had been in contact with someone who had a PCR-confirmed or clinician-diagnosed COVID-19 case. In the prospective study, whole blood, serum and a nasopharyngeal or oropharyngeal swab were collected from each participant by mobile phlebotomists. Prospective study participants could optionally give additional blood draws and questionnaires over an approximately two-month period. Prospective study blood samples were shipped either frozen or at room temperature before DNA extraction.

This chain joins TRBV11-2 to TRBJ2-1; D gene: possibly TRBD2, on 6 matching bases. This sequence originates from a woman in her twenties or thirties who had been exposed to COVID-19. The sequencing input was PBMCs or T cells enriched from blood (not recorded which). The DNA is TGTGCCAGCAGGAACCCACGGGTGCCGGAGGGCGACAATGAGCAGTTCTTC. Its protein product is CASRNPRVPEGDNEQFF.